There are a few counts of the clone carrying this T cell receptor (beta chain). The data were produced by immunoSEQ multiplex PCR, yet TCRdb's version contains in-frame clones alone and is incomplete. The top ten clones hold over 9.5% of a sample with about 190,000 clones, 81% of them seen once. This sample was taken from a study of blood T cell repertoires in COVID-19. Per the germline V gene, CDR1 is MNHEY and CDR2 is SVGAGI. The trim removed 7 bases at V and 8 bases at J, leaving 7 bases unmatched. This CDR3 is built from 14 residues. The TCR was taken from a woman of 80 years or more with COVID-19, enrolled during active disease. The V gene is TRBV6-5, the J gene TRBJ1-6, with 8 bases matching TRBD1. Input material: peripheral blood. CDR3 region: CASKKTGAYSPLHF. CDR3 DNA sequence: TGTGCCAGCAAGAAGACAGGGGCCTATTCACCCCTCCACTTT.